This TCR beta chain appears in the sequencing data of a study of cytomegalovirus exposure and HLA in healthy donors. Whole-study results and caveats: Earlier analysis found most TCR beta V segments productive about 87% or about 30% of the time.

With respect to this clone: Its antigen is still unknown.

The PCR contained 60 Vbeta and 13 Jbeta primers. Assay: immunoSEQ multiplex PCR; the TCRdb copy retains only in-frame clones and omits some. Seen here are 150,000 to 200,000 clones, about 69% observed once, and the top ten hold about 2.7%. The germline CDR1 and CDR2 sequences are MGHDK and SYGVNS. CDR3 length equals 13 residues. V shed 2 bases and J shed 8 bases, with 12 bases lying between them. The sequencing input was PBMCs. This TCR was recovered from a male donor in good health and CMV-seronegative. The rearrangement links TRBV25-1 to TRBJ1-2; D is possibly TRBD1 (5 bases). CDR3 bases: TGTGCCAGCAGTGAACCCATCCGGGGGGGCTACACCTTC. Its protein is CASSEPIRGGYTF.